This T cell receptor (beta chain) was documented in a study of T-cell memory formation after mild COVID-19. About this clonotype itself: The antigen remains undetermined.

Constant-segment primers were used for 5'RACE, and the resulting TCR alpha and TCR beta cDNA libraries carried sample barcodes and UMIs. TCRdb re-derived calls from the 5' RACE reads in MiXCR, one entry per CDR3 protein. The sample carries 150,000 or so distinct CDR3 sequences, around a tenth recorded once. Findings and caveats of the study: Several responding clones turned up in pre-infection memory, indicating that cross-reactive memory may have taken part. Among contracting clones, CD4+ were mainly CM/EM and CD8+ enriched in EMRA.

This CDR3 has 15 amino acids. V was clipped by 0 bases and J by 8 bases; unmatched bases: 7. Germline CDR1 and CDR2: SGDLS and YYNGEE. The chain joins TRBV9 to TRBJ2-4, with 8 positions matching TRBD2. The source is a man aged 18 to 29 who had mild COVID-19 (a few samples of this study predate the infection). Cell type and time point are not known. Sequencing was done on a sample of PBMCs or a T cell subset sorted from them (not recorded which). CDR3 region: CASSVEGLVSDIQYF. The CDR3 coding sequence is TGTGCCAGCAGCGTAGAGGGACTAGTATCCGACATTCAGTACTTC.